The 23 T cell receptor beta chains given below trace back to one sample, sequenced in a study of T cell responses to AZD1222 COVID-19 vaccine. Clones were read by immunoSEQ multiplex PCR, and TCRdb kept only the in-frame ones, dropping some. The sample has 100,000 or so clones; 70% to 90% are singletons. The specimen comprised peripheral blood, sampled on day 0 of AZD1222 vaccination. These receptors all stem from an adult in good health.

This chain links TRBV5-1 with TRBJ2-2, with 10 bases matching TRBD1. Trimming removed 5 bases from V and 0 bases from J; junction bases left unmatched: 4. Germline loops: CDR1 SGHRS, CDR2 YFSETQ. The CDR3 contains 16 residues. The CDR3 DNA reads as TGCGCCAGCAGGGCGGGACAGGGGACGAACACCGGGGAGCTGTTTTTT. Its translation: CASRAGQGTNTGELFF.

Turning to this clone: Sequence at one end of the junction differs from germline and may be a read error. The J gene is TRBJ2-7, the V gene TRBV30, with D perhaps matching TRBD1 (6 bases). CDR1 GTSNPN and CDR2 SVGIG come from the germline V gene (reference sequence). This CDR3 is built from 12 residues. The CDR3 coding sequence is TGCTCTATCACACAGGGACGCTACGAGCAGTACTTC. Translated: CSITQGRYEQYF.

The V gene is TRBV2, the J gene TRBJ2-1; possibly TRBD1 for D (5 bases). This CDR3 is built from 15 residues. Trimming cost V 9 bases and J 4 bases, with 19 bases left between them. The germline V gene has CDR1 SNHLY and CDR2 FYNNEI. In nucleotides, the CDR3 is TGTGCCAGTTATGCAGGGTTGCCCGTATACAATGAGCAGTTCTTC. This translates into CASYAGLPVYNEQFF.

The chain combines TRBV7-3 with TRBJ2-1, with a tentative D call TRBD2 (5 bases). Trimming pared 1 base from V and 12 bases from J, leaving 19 bases between. Germline V gives CDR1 SGHTA, CDR2 FQGTGA. The CDR3 is made up of 15 amino acids. CDR3 bases: TGTGCCAGCAGCTTAATTAATCGGCAGGAAGGAGGGCAGTTCTTC. It yields the protein CASSLINRQEGGQFF.

The chain uses TRBV15 and TRBJ1-3, with unresolved D. This CDR3 is 16 amino acids long. Germline assignment: CDR1 LNHNV and CDR2 YYDKDF (reference sequence). Trimming left V 1 base short and J 0 bases short, with 10 bases between. The CDR3: CATSRAGRISGNTIYF. For the CDR3, the DNA is TGTGCCACCAGCAGAGCGGGCCGAATCTCTGGAAACACCATATATTTT. Together with reference TRBV15 and TRBJ1-3, the CDR3 gives the full variable domain: DAMVIQNPRYQVTQFGKPVTLSCSQTLNHNVMYWYQQKSSQAPKLLFHYYDKDFNNEADTPDNFQSRRPNTSFCFLDIRSPGLGDTAMYLCATSRAGRISGNTIYFGEGSWLTVV.

V and J are TRBV19 and TRBJ1-4; possibly TRBD1 for D (5 bases). CDR1 and CDR2 from the germline V gene are LNHDA and SQIVND (reference sequence). V was cut by 9 bases and J by 6 bases, with 20 bases left in between. The CDR3 runs 15 residues. CDR3 DNA sequence: TGTGCCAGCCGAGAGACCGGGACTGATGATGAAAAACTGTTTTTT. Translation: CASRETGTDDEKLFF.

This clone has only one observation. V gene TRBV5-4 combines with J gene TRBJ1-1; unclear D gene. Germline lookup yields CDR1 SGHNT and CDR2 YYREEE (reference sequence). V gave up 0 bases and J gave up 0 bases, with 18 bases separating them. This CDR3 region has 18 residues. CDR3 residues: CASSLVGGTRAMNTEAFF. DNA of the CDR3: TGTGCCAGCAGCTTGGTAGGTGGCACCCGAGCCATGAACACTGAAGCTTTCTTT.

V usage is TRBV9 and J usage is TRBJ2-5, with a weak D call TRBD2 (7 bases). The germline V gene encodes CDR1 SGDLS and CDR2 YYNGEE. V dropped 0 bases and J dropped 9 bases, with 12 bases sitting between them. This CDR3 has 13 residues. The CDR3 region is CASSVVVGGAQYF. CDR3 DNA sequence: TGTGCCAGCAGCGTAGTGGTAGGGGGGGCCCAGTACTTC.

The CDR3 region is CASSYSSTGLEYGYTF. As DNA, the CDR3 is TGTGCCAGCAGTTACTCCTCGACAGGGTTGGAGTATGGCTACACCTTC. The rearrangement joins TRBV6-5 to TRBJ1-2, with 7 nucleotides matching TRBD1. The trim removed 0 bases at V and 5 bases at J, leaving 9 bases unmatched. Germline V CDR1 and CDR2: MNHEY, SVGAGI. The CDR3 contains 16 residues.

The chain combines TRBV6-5 with TRBJ2-1; D unclear. Germline V lookup: CDR1 MNHEY, CDR2 SVGAGI. The CDR3 spans 16 residues. Trimming removed 0 bases at V and 8 bases at J, with 17 bases between. CDR3 coding DNA: TGTGCCAGCAGTTACTCTTTTTATGCAGGACGCGATGAGCAGTTCTTC. Amino acids: CASSYSFYAGRDEQFF.

The V gene is TRBV2, the J gene TRBJ2-5, with D perhaps TRBD2 (6 bases). The CDR3 is 15 residues long. V lost 8 bases, J lost 5 bases, and 21 bases lay in between. Germline V gene lookup returns CDR1 SNHLY and CDR2 FYNNEI. The CDR3 protein is CASGLTGLPIETQYF. As DNA, the CDR3 is TGTGCCAGCGGTTTAACGGGACTGCCGATTGAGACCCAGTACTTC. The full variable domain, with the rest looked up from reference TRBV2 and TRBJ2-5, is EPEVTQTPSHQVTQMGQEVILRCVPISNHLYFYWYRQILGQKVEFLVSFYNNEISEKSEIFDDQFSVERPDGSNFTLKIRSTKLEDSAMYFCASGLTGLPIETQYFGPGTRLLVL.

This chain connects TRBV19 to TRBJ1-3, with D possibly being TRBD1 (5 bases). The CDR3 spans 15 residues. Trimming stripped 8 bases from V and 2 bases from J, with 16 bases between. Germline V gives CDR1 LNHDA, CDR2 SQIVND (reference sequence). In DNA, the CDR3 is TGTGCCAGTGTCGACAGTCCAAGGACTGGAAACACCATATATTTT. It translates to CASVDSPRTGNTIYF.

This clone turned up a few times. The chain joins TRBV5-1 to TRBJ2-7, with 7 bases fitting TRBD2. V dropped 4 bases and J dropped 4; count of bases not matched to a gene: 11. Germline values: CDR1 SGHRS, CDR2 YFSETQ. The CDR3 is made up of 15 amino acids. The CDR3 sequence is CASSPPGAGLYEQYF. CDR3 in DNA: TGCGCCAGCAGCCCCCCGGGAGCGGGGCTATACGAGCAGTACTTC.

The rearrangement uses TRBV9 and TRBJ2-1; TRBD1 matches 7 bases. The CDR3 has 15 residues. After removal of 1 base from V and 8 bases from J, the junction contained 9 bases not matched to a gene. The germline gives CDR1 SGDLS, CDR2 YYNGEE. This CDR3 is CASSVFPTGTHEQFF. Here the CDR3 DNA reads TGTGCCAGCAGCGTATTCCCGACAGGGACCCATGAGCAGTTCTTC. The whole variable domain, filled in from reference TRBV9 and TRBJ2-1, reads DSGVTQTPKHLITATGQRVTLRCSPRSGDLSVYWYQQSLDQGLQFLIQYYNGEERAKGNILERFSAQQFPDLHSELNLSSLELGDSALYFCASSVFPTGTHEQFFGPGTRLTVL.

This sequence joins TRBV5-1 and TRBJ1-1; the match to TRBD1 covers 8 bases. The CDR3 contains 14 residues. Trimming at V came to 5 bases and at J to 4 bases, leaving 7 bases not matched to a gene. Germline CDR1 and CDR2: SGHRS and YFSETQ. The CDR3 coding sequence is TGCGCCAGCAGGCTGCGGACAGGGCCCACTGAAGCTTTCTTT. Its translation is CASRLRTGPTEAFF. The whole variable domain, remainder taken from reference TRBV5-1 and TRBJ1-1, is KAGVTQTPRYLIKTRGQQVTLSCSPISGHRSVSWYQQTPGQGLQFLFEYFSETQRNKGNFPGRFSGRQFSNSRSEMNVSTLELGDSALYLCASRLRTGPTEAFFGQGTRLTVV.

This chain links TRBV15 with TRBJ2-5; D may correspond to TRBD1 or TRBD2 (5 bases each). The CDR3 totals 15 residues. Germline CDR1 LNHNV, CDR2 YYDKDF (reference sequence). V was shortened by 0 bases and J by 4 bases, with 12 bases between the two germline ends. CDR3 amino acids: CATSRDGGNAETQYF. In DNA, the CDR3 is TGTGCCACCAGCAGAGATGGGGGAAATGCAGAGACCCAGTACTTC.

The rearrangement links TRBV6-5 to TRBJ2-7; the D is unclear. The CDR3 sequence is 15 residues long. CDR1 MNHEY and CDR2 SVGAGI come from the germline V gene. Deletions cut 5 bases from V and 2 bases from J, with 16 bases between. This CDR3 is CASSTRRKVPYEQYF. The CDR3 nucleotides read TGTGCCAGCAGTACTCGTCGGAAGGTGCCCTACGAGCAGTACTTC.

This rearrangement joins TRBV4-3 to TRBJ2-2; D call uncertain. This CDR3 contains 16 residues. Trimming removed 1 base at V and 3 bases at J, with 12 bases between. Germline CDR1 LGHNA, CDR2 YSLEER. The CDR3 loop is CASSQGAYQYTGELFF. The CDR3 DNA sequence: TGCGCCAGCAGCCAAGGGGCTTACCAGTACACCGGGGAGCTGTTTTTT.

This clone has just one count. The V call is TRBV19, the J call TRBJ1-2; D is unresolved. V lost 7 bases to trimming and J lost 8 bases, with 11 bases between them. CDR1 LNHDA and CDR2 SQIVND come from the germline V gene (reference sequence). The CDR3 loop spans 11 amino acids. The CDR3 is CASKEVGGYTF. CDR3 coding DNA: TGTGCCAGTAAAGAGGTCGGAGGCTACACCTTC. Variable domain in full (rest from reference TRBV19 and TRBJ1-2): DGGITQSPKYLFRKEGQNVTLSCEQNLNHDAMYWYRQDPGQGLRLIYYSQIVNDFQKGDIAEGYSVSREKKESFPLTVTSAQKNPTAFYLCASKEVGGYTFGSGTRLTVV.

The CDR3 DNA sequence: TGTGCCAGCAGCTCATCACTGAACACTGAAGCTTTCTTT. Its protein is CASSSSLNTEAFF. The chain recombines TRBV12-3 or TRBV12-4 with TRBJ1-1, with D hard to call. Trimming removed 6 bases at V and 0 bases at J, with 8 bases between. The CDR3 covers 13 residues.

CDR3 bases: TGTGCCAGCAGCTTAGTTACAGGAGCTAGCACAGATACGCAGTATTTT. Amino acid sequence: CASSLVTGASTDTQYF. V and J are TRBV7-2 and TRBJ2-3, with D possibly being TRBD1 (5 bases). V gave up 1 base and J gave up 0 bases, with 11 bases separating them. This CDR3 comprises 16 residues. In germline, CDR1 is SGHTA, CDR2 FQGNSA.

V is TRBV5-1 and J is TRBJ1-1, with D uncertain. Between the trimmed V and J ends, which lost 0 bases and 0 bases, there was a span of 6 bases. The CDR3 length is 14 residues. Looked up from germline, CDR1 is SGHRS and CDR2 is YFSETQ. CDR3 in DNA: TGCGCCAGCAGCTTGGGCACCTTGAACACTGAAGCTTTCTTT. It codes for CASSLGTLNTEAFF.

The rearrangement joins TRBV12-3 or TRBV12-4 to TRBJ2-7; D is perhaps TRBD2 (7 bases). The CDR3 spans 13 residues. Trimming left V 4 bases short and J 2 bases short, with 9 bases between. The CDR3 DNA reads as TGTGCCAGCAGTTGGGAGGGGGCCTACGAGCAGTACTTC. This codes for CASSWEGAYEQYF.